Listed below are T cell receptor beta chains from one sample, sequenced in a study of T cells after yellow fever vaccination. One entry per CDR3 protein results from TCRdb running MiXCR on the 5' RACE reads. The sample shows around 110,000 distinct CDR3 sequences, around 8% of them seen only once. Source: CD8+ T cells sorted from PBMCs, taken 45 days after the yellow fever booster vaccination. These receptor sequences come from a man in his thirties or forties who received the YFV17D yellow fever vaccine. The CDR3 runs from the conserved cysteine through the conserved F or W. A row's size may be missing; if present it is once, few, many or a size class.

>many|TRBV7-9
CASSLEGGEQFF
>many|TRBV20-1
CSARDGGSADTQYF
>many|TRBV7-9
CASSQNSGTSQDEQYF
>many|TRBV6-5
CASSYSTRRNTEAFF
>many|TRBV6-4
CASGKSGGSYNEQFF
>few|TRBV6-5
CASSYSKSDTQYF
>.|TRBV5-5
CASSPDTSPRGYTF
>many|TRBV13
CASQVASGVHEQFF
>few|TRBV11-3
CASSLVRLAGRNTDTQYF
>many|TRBV20-1
CSARASPGLAVIEQYF
>.|TRBV6-5
CASSSPASTYEQYF
>medium-sized|TRBV4-1
CASSQMQEKLFF
>.|TRBV27
CASSLSGTSGSYEQYF
>many|TRBV29-1
CSVERGMEGTQYF
>many|TRBV27
CASRVAEHNEQFF
>.|TRBV27
CASSSAGEYGYTF
>few|TRBV19
CASSIRQGPYNEQFF
>many|TRBV29-1
CSVEGRKAFF
>many|TRBV29-1
CSAPTGGYGYTF
>many|TRBV12-3/TRBV12-4
CASSLPLQGRSYNEQFF
>many|TRBV30
CAFGPHQHTQYF
>many|TRBV5-1
CASILGGGQETQYF
>many|TRBV12-3/TRBV12-4
CASSLTGVPDTQYF
>few|TRBV7-9
CASSNSDYEQYF
>.|TRBV19
CASSIVRTNNQPQHF
>many|TRBV6-5
CASSYGASANNEQFF
>many|TRBV12-3/TRBV12-4
CATREGRTEAFF
>.|TRBV7-9
CASSRRTVSTDTQYF
>many|TRBV4-1
CASSQASGRRGNEQFF
>.|TRBV9
CASSQGGSNTGELFF
>.|TRBV11-2
CASSLFGAAGGGAYNEQFF
>many|TRBV12-3/TRBV12-4
CASSPPRQPQHF
>many|TRBV6-1
CASRLAGVHNEQFF
>few|TRBV12-3/TRBV12-4
CASSLEGGPTGELFF
>many|TRBV6-5
CASRHPSDREKLFF
>few|TRBV20-1
CSARRGAEGYGYTF
>many|TRBV7-9
CASLQIATAHEQYF
>many|TRBV6-2/TRBV6-3
CASSYHLAGENEQYF
>few|TRBV7-6
CASSSGLAAYQETQYF
>.|TRBV7-9
CASSLAEAGYDEQYF
>.|TRBV5-6
CASSLAPGLGNEQFF
>many|TRBV7-9
CASSLGLGSVTEAFF
>many|TRBV5-6
CASSLEAGSTEAFF